The 5 T cell receptor beta chains given below trace back to one sample, sequenced in a study of blood T cell repertoires in COVID-19. Profiling relied on immunoSEQ multiplex PCR, and the TCRdb table lists in-frame clones only, not all of them. The sample lists about 150,000 clones, 65% to 90% seen once, with roughly an eighth in the top ten. Sequences were obtained from peripheral blood. All receptors come from a woman aged 60-70 years with COVID-19, enrolled during active disease.

The chain is built from TRBV12-5 and TRBJ2-1, with a tentative D call TRBD2 (6 bases). Trimming removed 4 bases from V and 6 bases from J, with 10 bases in between. This CDR3 region has 13 residues. Germline V gene data show CDR1 as LGHNT and CDR2 as FRNRAP. CDR3 coding DNA: TGTGCTAGTGGTTGGGCGACTAGCAATGAGCAGTTCTTC. This codes for CASGWATSNEQFF.

The CDR3 loop is CASRRQGNEQFF. CDR3 in DNA: TGTGCCAGCAGGCGACAGGGGAATGAGCAGTTCTTC. This chain connects TRBV12-3 or TRBV12-4 to TRBJ2-1, with TRBD1 identical over 8 bases. The CDR3 loop spans 12 amino acids. The V gene end was trimmed by 6 bases and the J gene end by 7 bases; junction bases not matched to a gene: 2.

This clone was counted many times. The chain is built from TRBV5-4 and TRBJ1-1; 7 bases match TRBD1. Germline V gene sequence: CDR1 SGHNT, CDR2 YYREEE (reference sequence). The CDR3 covers 15 residues. Trimming took 4 bases from V and 0 from J; bases not matched to a gene: 6. The CDR3 here is CASSPPQGMNTEAFF. In DNA, the CDR3 is TGTGCCAGCAGCCCCCCACAGGGGATGAACACTGAAGCTTTCTTT. Full variable domain (remainder filled in from reference TRBV5-4 and TRBJ1-1): ETGVTQSPTHLIKTRGQQVTLRCSSQSGHNTVSWYQQALGQGPQFIFQYYREEENGRGNFPPRFSGLQFPNYSSELNVNALELDDSALYLCASSPPQGMNTEAFFGQGTRLTVV.

The chain is built from TRBV3-1 (or the pseudogene TRBV3-2) and TRBJ2-1, with a weak D call TRBD2 (5 bases). Germline CDR1 LGHDT, CDR2 YNNKEL (reference sequence). The germline V and J ends were trimmed by 0 bases and 2 bases, with 11 bases remaining between them. CDR3 size: 16 residues. CDR3 loop: CASSQDRRSPYNEQFF. For the CDR3, the DNA is TGTGCCAGCAGCCAAGATCGGAGGTCCCCCTACAATGAGCAGTTCTTC.

The chain links TRBV5-1 to TRBJ2-1; D is uncertain. V was pared by 0 bases and J by 2 bases, with 9 bases between. The germline V gene encodes CDR1 SGHRS and CDR2 YFSETQ. This CDR3 spans 15 amino acids. The CDR3 region has the DNA TGCGCCAGCAGCTTGGAGCCCCCCCCCTACAATGAGCAGTTCTTC. The encoded protein is CASSLEPPPYNEQFF.